This T cell receptor (beta chain) derives from a study of T cells in pancreatic ductal adenocarcinoma. Study-wide points: Blood clonality (roughly 0.07) did not differ significantly from tumor (around 0.12). Blood had more productive templates and about 7.9-fold more unique clonotypes than tumor. Comparisons of tumor and blood clonality may show falsely lower tumor diversity.

Surgery without prior neoadjuvant therapy was the treatment of the selected pancreatic ductal adenocarcinoma patients. V was shortened by 3 bases and J by 4 bases, with 19 bases between the two germline ends. Germline V gene sequence: CDR1 KGHSH, CDR2 LQKENI. This CDR3 has 17 amino acids. Worth noting for this clone: Its cognate antigen is unknown.

TCRdb's table, derived via immunoSEQ multiplex PCR, lists solely in-frame clones and lacks some. The sample holds roughly 100,000 clones; nearly 95% are singletons and the top ten take under 3.5%. The sequencing input was PBMCs. The V and J genes are TRBV18 and TRBJ1-3, with D hard to call. The origin of this receptor is a human donor with pancreatic ductal adenocarcinoma. The CDR3 DNA sequence: TGTGCCAGCTCACCCGCGAGCGGGTCCCGGGCGGGAAACACCATATATTTT. Its translation: CASSPASGSRAGNTIYF.